The T cell receptor beta chain under discussion was sequenced for a study of T-cell memory formation after mild COVID-19. Study in general: There were largely donor-specific TCR clusters.

TCRdb re-derived calls from the 5' RACE reads in MiXCR, one entry per CDR3 protein. The sample includes around 450,000 distinct CDR3 sequences, approximately 20% of them seen just once. Overall study results and limits: Certain responding clones were present in pre-infection memory, suggesting participation of cross-reactive memory. Largely, contracting CD4+ clones fell within CM and EM, and contracting CD8+ clones within EMRA.

About this clonotype itself: Its specificity is unknown.

The sequenced sample consisted of PBMCs or a T cell subset sorted from them (not recorded which). This clonotype was sampled from an adult woman who had mild COVID-19 (a few samples of this study predate the infection). Cell type and time point are not known.

This CDR3 reads CSVEGQSGSGETQYF. The CDR3 DNA is TGCAGCGTTGAGGGACAGAGCGGGAGCGGCGAGACCCAGTACTTC. This rearrangement joins TRBV29-1 to TRBJ2-5; tentative D call: TRBD2 (8 bases). Germline values: CDR1 SQVTM, CDR2 ANQGSEA. Trimming shortened V by 3 bases and J by 5 bases, and 19 bases separated the two germline ends. CDR3 size: 15 residues.